The 11 T cell receptor beta chains reported below all come from one sample, sequenced in a study of cytomegalovirus exposure and HLA in healthy donors. Both 60 Vbeta primers and 13 Jbeta primers went into the PCR. TCRdb's table, derived via immunoSEQ multiplex PCR, lists solely in-frame clones and lacks some. The sample contains 150,000 or so clones, around four fifths of which appear only once. The material sequenced was PBMCs. The origin of the receptors is a man younger than 30 in good health and CMV-seropositive.

The rearrangement joins TRBV9 to TRBJ1-1; D perhaps matches TRBD1 (5 bases). CDR1 and CDR2 from the germline V gene are SGDLS and YYNGEE. With 6 bases removed from V and 1 base from J, the gap between germline ends came to 10 bases. The CDR3 has 13 amino acids. The CDR3, as DNA: TGTGCCAGCAACAGACAGTCGAACACTGAAGCTTTCTTT. Its translation is CASNRQSNTEAFF. The whole variable domain, remainder taken from reference TRBV9 and TRBJ1-1, is DSGVTQTPKHLITATGQRVTLRCSPRSGDLSVYWYQQSLDQGLQFLIQYYNGEERAKGNILERFSAQQFPDLHSELNLSSLELGDSALYFCASNRQSNTEAFFGQGTRLTVV.

This clone was counted between two and nine times. The V and J genes are TRBV7-9 and TRBJ2-3; TRBD2 agrees at 13 bases. CDR1 is SEHNR and CDR2 is FQNEAQ in the germline V gene (reference sequence). This CDR3 contains 17 residues. After removal of 5 bases from V and 4 bases from J, the junction contained 9 bases not matched to a gene. The CDR3 spells CASSLRLAGGFPDTQYF. The CDR3 DNA reads TGTGCCAGCAGCCTCCGACTAGCGGGAGGTTTCCCAGATACGCAGTATTTT.

The V gene is TRBV9, the J gene TRBJ2-3, with D possibly being TRBD1 (6 bases). This CDR3 spans 15 amino acids. Germline values: CDR1 SGDLS, CDR2 YYNGEE. V was trimmed by 4 bases and J by 2 bases, leaving 14 bases between them. The CDR3 DNA is TGTGCCAGCAGCCCGCGGACAGACTACACAGATACGCAGTATTTT. It encodes CASSPRTDYTDTQYF.

The chain recombines TRBV28 with TRBJ1-1; 8 positions match TRBD1. The germline V gene has CDR1 MDHEN and CDR2 SYDVKM. CDR3 length equals 14 residues. V shed 6 bases and J 10 bases; nucleotides not matched to a gene: 13. Written as DNA, the CDR3 is TGTGCCAGCAGCTCGGACAGGGAGTCTTATCGAGCTTTCTTT. This encodes CASSSDRESYRAFF.

V gene TRBV18 combines with J gene TRBJ2-5, with TRBD1 matching over 11 bases. Germline V lookup: CDR1 KGHSH, CDR2 LQKENI. This CDR3 has 15 residues. The V gene end was trimmed by 0 bases and the J gene end by 4 bases; junction bases not matched to a gene: 1. In nucleotides, the CDR3 is TGTGCCAGCTCACCACCGGACAGGGGGCGAGAGACCCAGTACTTC. Protein sequence: CASSPPDRGRETQYF.

J is TRBJ2-2 and V is TRBV14; tentative D call: TRBD1 (6 bases). Germline CDR1 is SGHDN and CDR2 is FVKESK. Deletions cut 1 base from V and 7 bases from J, with 16 bases between. The CDR3 extends over 16 amino acids. The CDR3 spells CASSQGRTAFFGELFF. Here the CDR3 DNA reads TGTGCCAGCAGCCAAGGCCGGACAGCTTTTTTCGGGGAGCTGTTTTTT.

The V gene is TRBV19, the J gene TRBJ2-2; 7 bases are a match to TRBD1. This CDR3 has 18 residues. Germline V gene lookup returns CDR1 LNHDA and CDR2 SQIVND (reference sequence). V dropped 1 base and J dropped 0; count of bases not matched to a gene: 8. CDR3 DNA: TGTGCCAGTAGTATAGCCCACAGGGGATTCTCGAACACCGGGGAGCTGTTTTTT. Amino acid sequence: CASSIAHRGFSNTGELFF.

Comments on this clone: A read error is likely, as this CDR3 ends without the conserved phenylalanine or tryptophan. The rearrangement uses TRBV5-6 and TRBJ1-6; 8 bases map to TRBD1. Per the germline V gene, CDR1 is SGHDT and CDR2 is YYEEEE. CDR3 length equals 15 residues. The V and J ends lost 4 bases and 9 bases, in that order; junction bases with no gene match: 9. The CDR3 DNA sequence: TGTGCCAGCAGCCTTGATTCCAGGGGGCGTTCACCCCTCCACCTT. Amino acids: CASSLDSRGRSPLHL.

In the case of this clone: The sample has other DNA sequences that encode this CDR3 too. The chain combines TRBV7-9 with TRBJ2-7; TRBD2 aligns across 14 bases. The trim removed 5 bases at V and 2 bases at J, leaving 2 bases unmatched. Germline V gene lookup returns CDR1 SEHNR and CDR2 FQNEAQ (reference sequence). CDR3 length: 15 residues. CDR3 residues: CASSLGLAGAYEQYF. The CDR3 bases are TGTGCCAGCAGCCTGGGACTAGCGGGGGCCTACGAGCAGTACTTC. The full variable domain, its missing parts supplied by reference TRBV7-9 and TRBJ2-7, is DTGVSQNPRHKITKRGQNVTFRCDPISEHNRLYWYRQTLGQGPEFLTYFQNEAQLEKSRLLSDRFSAERPKGSFSTLEIQRTEQGDSAMYLCASSLGLAGAYEQYFGPGTRLTVT.

CDR3 sequence (DNA): TGTGCCAGCAGCTTAGCTAGGACTAGCGGGAGAAGGATTTTAGGAGATACGCAGTATTTT. Amino acids: CASSLARTSGRRILGDTQYF. The rearrangement links TRBV7-8 to TRBJ2-3; 13 bases match TRBD2. V shed 0 bases and J 5 bases; nucleotides not matched to a gene: 14. CDR3 length equals 20 residues. Per the germline V gene, CDR1 is SGHVS and CDR2 is FQNEAQ. The full variable domain, its missing parts supplied by reference TRBV7-8 and TRBJ2-3, is GAGVSQSPRYKVAKRGQDVALRCDPISGHVSLFWYQQALGQGPEFLTYFQNEAQLDKSGLPSDRFFAERPEGSVSTLKIQRTQQEDSAVYLCASSLARTSGRRILGDTQYFGPGTRLTVL.

V and J are TRBV13 and TRBJ2-1; D is perhaps TRBD2 (6 bases). Trimming cost V 6 bases and J 1 base, with 16 bases left between them. This CDR3 has 16 residues. In germline, CDR1 is PRHDT, CDR2 FYEKMQ (reference sequence). The CDR3 protein is CASRVGGGHSYNEQFF. The CDR3 coding sequence is TGTGCCAGCAGGGTGGGGGGTGGCCATTCCTACAATGAGCAGTTCTTC.